One TCR beta chain is described in this entry. This entry is derived from a study of cytomegalovirus exposure and HLA in healthy donors. Vbeta (60) and Jbeta (13) primers were used in the PCR. Sequenced by immunoSEQ multiplex PCR; TCRdb stores in-frame clones only, minus some. The table records some 190,000 clones, 87% of them present only once. The germline V gene has CDR1 SQVTM and CDR2 ANQGSEA. CDR3 length: 14 residues. J was trimmed by 2 bases and V by 6 bases; bases with no gene match: 3. The sequence was obtained from a boy aged 2 to 9 in good health and CMV-seronegative. The chain employs TRBV29-1 and TRBJ2-3, with 12 bases lining up with TRBD2. The sample was PBMCs. The CDR3 DNA reads TGCAGCGTGACTAGCGGGGGACCCACAGATACGCAGTATTTT. It yields the protein CSVTSGGPTDTQYF.